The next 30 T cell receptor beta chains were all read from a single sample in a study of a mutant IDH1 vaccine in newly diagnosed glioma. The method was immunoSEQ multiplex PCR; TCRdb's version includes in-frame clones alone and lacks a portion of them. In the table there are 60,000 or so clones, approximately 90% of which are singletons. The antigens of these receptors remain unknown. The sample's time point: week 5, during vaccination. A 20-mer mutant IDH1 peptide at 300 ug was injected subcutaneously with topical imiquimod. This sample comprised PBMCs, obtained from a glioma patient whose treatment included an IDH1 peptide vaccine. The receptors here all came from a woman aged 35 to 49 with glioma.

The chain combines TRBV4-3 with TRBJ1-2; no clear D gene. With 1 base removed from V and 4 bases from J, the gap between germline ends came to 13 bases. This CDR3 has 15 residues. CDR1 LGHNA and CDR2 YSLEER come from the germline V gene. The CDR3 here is CASSQGYPARYGYTF. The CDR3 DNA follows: TGCGCCAGCAGCCAAGGATACCCAGCCCGCTATGGCTACACCTTC.

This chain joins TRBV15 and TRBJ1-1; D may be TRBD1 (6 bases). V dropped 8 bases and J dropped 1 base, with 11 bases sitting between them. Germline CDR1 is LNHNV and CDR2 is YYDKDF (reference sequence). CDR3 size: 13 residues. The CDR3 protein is CATGQFTNTEAFF. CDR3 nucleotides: TGTGCCACCGGACAGTTTACGAACACTGAAGCTTTCTTT.

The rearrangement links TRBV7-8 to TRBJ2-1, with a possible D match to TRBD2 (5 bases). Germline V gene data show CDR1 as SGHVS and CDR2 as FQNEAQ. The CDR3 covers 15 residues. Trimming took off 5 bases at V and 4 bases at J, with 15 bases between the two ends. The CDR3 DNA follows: TGTGCCAGCAGCCGTGTAGAGGGCCATTACAATGAGCAGTTCTTC. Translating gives CASSRVEGHYNEQFF.

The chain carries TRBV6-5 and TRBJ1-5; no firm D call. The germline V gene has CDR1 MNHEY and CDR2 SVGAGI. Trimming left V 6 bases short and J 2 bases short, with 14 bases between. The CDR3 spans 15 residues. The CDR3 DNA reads TGTGCCAGCAGATCCCTATTGGGTCGCAATCAGCCCCAGCATTTT. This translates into CASRSLLGRNQPQHF.

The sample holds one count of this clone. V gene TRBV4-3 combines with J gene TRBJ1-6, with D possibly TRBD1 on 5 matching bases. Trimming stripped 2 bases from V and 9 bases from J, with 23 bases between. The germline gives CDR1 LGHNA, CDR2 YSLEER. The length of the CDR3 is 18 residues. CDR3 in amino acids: CASSQPSPRGVYRSPLHF. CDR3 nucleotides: TGCGCCAGCAGCCAACCATCCCCCAGAGGGGTTTATCGTTCACCCCTCCACTTT.

Written as DNA, the CDR3 is TGTGCCAGCTCACCACCGCTTTCAGGGGGCCCCACAGATACGCAGTATTTT. Translated, it gives CASSPPLSGGPTDTQYF. The chain links TRBV18 to TRBJ2-3; the match to TRBD1 covers 8 bases. V shed 0 bases, J shed 2 bases, and the junction held 7 bases outside the gene matches. Germline V lookup: CDR1 KGHSH, CDR2 LQKENI. The CDR3 has 17 residues.

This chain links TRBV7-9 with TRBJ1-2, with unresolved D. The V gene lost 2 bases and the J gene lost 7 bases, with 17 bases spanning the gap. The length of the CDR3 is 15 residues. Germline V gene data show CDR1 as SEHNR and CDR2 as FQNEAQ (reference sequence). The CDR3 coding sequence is TGTGCCAGCAGCTTAACGCAGCTCGAGGAATCTGGCTACACCTTC. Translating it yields CASSLTQLEESGYTF.

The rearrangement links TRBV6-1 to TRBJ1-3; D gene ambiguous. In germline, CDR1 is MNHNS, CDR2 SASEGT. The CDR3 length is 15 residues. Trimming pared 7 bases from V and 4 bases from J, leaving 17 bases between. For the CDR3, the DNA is TGTGCCAGCAATCGATCAGGAGGGAACGGAAACACCATATATTTT. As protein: CASNRSGGNGNTIYF.

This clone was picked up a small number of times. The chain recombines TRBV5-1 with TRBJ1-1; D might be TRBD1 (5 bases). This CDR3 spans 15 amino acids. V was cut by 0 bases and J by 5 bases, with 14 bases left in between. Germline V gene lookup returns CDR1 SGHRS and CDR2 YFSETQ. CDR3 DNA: TGCGCCAGCAGCTTGGCCGAGGGGCGGGGAACTGAAGCTTTCTTT. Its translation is CASSLAEGRGTEAFF.

CDR3 bases: TGTGCCAGCAGTTACTATGGGACTAGCGGGGCGGAGACCCAGTACTTC. Translation gives CASSYYGTSGAETQYF. V and J are TRBV6-5 and TRBJ2-5; 13 bases are a match to TRBD2. This CDR3 has 16 residues. J gave up 5 bases and V 1 base, and 4 bases lay outside the gene matches. The germline V gene has CDR1 MNHEY and CDR2 SVGAGI.

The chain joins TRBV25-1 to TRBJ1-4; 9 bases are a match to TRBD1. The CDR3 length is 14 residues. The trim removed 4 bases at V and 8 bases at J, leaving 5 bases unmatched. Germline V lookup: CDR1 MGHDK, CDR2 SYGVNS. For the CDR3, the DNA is TGTGCCAGCAGTGCGACAGGGGGTCCGGAAAAACTGTTTTTT. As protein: CASSATGGPEKLFF.

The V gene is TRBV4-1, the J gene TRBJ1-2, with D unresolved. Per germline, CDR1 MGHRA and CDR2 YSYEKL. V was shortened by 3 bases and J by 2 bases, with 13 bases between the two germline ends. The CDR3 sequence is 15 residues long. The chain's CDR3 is CASSHQKRLNYGYTF. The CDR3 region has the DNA TGCGCCAGCAGCCATCAGAAACGTCTAAACTATGGCTACACCTTC.

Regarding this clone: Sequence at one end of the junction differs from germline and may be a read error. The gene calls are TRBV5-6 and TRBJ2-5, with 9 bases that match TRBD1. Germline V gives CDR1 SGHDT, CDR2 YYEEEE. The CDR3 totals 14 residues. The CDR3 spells CASSGAGTGLIWDF. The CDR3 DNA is TGTGCCAGCAGCGGAGCCGGGACAGGGTTAATTTGGGACTTC. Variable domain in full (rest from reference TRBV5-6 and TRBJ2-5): DAGVTQSPTHLIKTRGQQVTLRCSPKSGHDTVSWYQQALGQGPQFIFQYYEEEERQRGNFPDRFSGHQFPNYSSELNVNALLLGDSALYLCASSGAGTGLIWDFGPGTRLLVL.

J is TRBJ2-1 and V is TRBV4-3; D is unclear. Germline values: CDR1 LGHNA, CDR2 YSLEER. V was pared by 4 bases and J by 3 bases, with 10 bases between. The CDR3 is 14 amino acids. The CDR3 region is CASSRQRHYNEQFF. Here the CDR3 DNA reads TGCGCCAGCAGCCGCCAAAGACACTACAATGAGCAGTTCTTC.

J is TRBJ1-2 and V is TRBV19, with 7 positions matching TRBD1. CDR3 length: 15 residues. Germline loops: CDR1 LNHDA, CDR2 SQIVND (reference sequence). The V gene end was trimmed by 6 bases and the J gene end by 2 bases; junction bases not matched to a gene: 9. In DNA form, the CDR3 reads TGTGCCAGTAGCAAACTGGACAGGTTGAACTATGGCTACACCTTC. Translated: CASSKLDRLNYGYTF.

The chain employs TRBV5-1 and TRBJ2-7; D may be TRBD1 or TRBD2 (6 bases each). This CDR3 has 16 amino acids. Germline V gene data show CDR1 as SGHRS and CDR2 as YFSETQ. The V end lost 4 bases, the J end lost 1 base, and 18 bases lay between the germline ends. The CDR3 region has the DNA TGCGCCAGCAGCCCAACAGTAGGGGGGTTTTCCTACGAGCAGTACTTC. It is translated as CASSPTVGGFSYEQYF. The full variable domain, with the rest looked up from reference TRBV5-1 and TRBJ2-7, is KAGVTQTPRYLIKTRGQQVTLSCSPISGHRSVSWYQQTPGQGLQFLFEYFSETQRNKGNFPGRFSGRQFSNSRSEMNVSTLELGDSALYLCASSPTVGGFSYEQYFGPGTRLTVT.

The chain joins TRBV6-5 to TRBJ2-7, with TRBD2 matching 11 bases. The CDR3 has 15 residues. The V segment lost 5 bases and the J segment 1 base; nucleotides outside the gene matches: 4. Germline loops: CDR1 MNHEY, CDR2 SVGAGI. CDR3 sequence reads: CASSTGTSGSYEQYF. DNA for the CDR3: TGTGCCAGCAGTACCGGGACTAGCGGTTCCTACGAGCAGTACTTC.

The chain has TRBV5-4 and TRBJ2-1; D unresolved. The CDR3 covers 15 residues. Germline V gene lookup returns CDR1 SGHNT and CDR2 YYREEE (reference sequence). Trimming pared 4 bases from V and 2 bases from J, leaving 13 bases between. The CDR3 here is CASSPLATAYNEQFF. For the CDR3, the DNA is TGTGCCAGCAGCCCCCTTGCCACAGCCTACAATGAGCAGTTCTTC.

This CDR3 is CASSHTGTNNEQFF. Written as DNA, the CDR3 is TGTGCCAGCAGCCACACCGGGACTAACAATGAGCAGTTCTTC. This chain connects TRBV6-5 to TRBJ2-1; 7 bases match TRBD2. Germline V lookup: CDR1 MNHEY, CDR2 SVGAGI. V was clipped by 6 bases and J by 5 bases; unmatched bases: 7. This CDR3 comprises 14 residues.

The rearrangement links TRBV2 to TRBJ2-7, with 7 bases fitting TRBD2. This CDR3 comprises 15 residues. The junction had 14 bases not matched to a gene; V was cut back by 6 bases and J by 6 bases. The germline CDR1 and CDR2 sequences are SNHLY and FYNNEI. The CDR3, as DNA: TGTGCCAGCAGGGTCGGTGCTAGCGGCGCCGGCGAGCAGTACTTC. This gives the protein CASRVGASGAGEQYF.

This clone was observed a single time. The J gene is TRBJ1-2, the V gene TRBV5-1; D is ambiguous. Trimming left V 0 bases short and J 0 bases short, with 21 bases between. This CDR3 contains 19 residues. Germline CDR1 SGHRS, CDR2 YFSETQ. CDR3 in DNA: TGCGCCAGCAGCTTGGCGTGGAGGGTAAAAGGGCCAACTAACTATGGCTACACCTTC. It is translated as CASSLAWRVKGPTNYGYTF.

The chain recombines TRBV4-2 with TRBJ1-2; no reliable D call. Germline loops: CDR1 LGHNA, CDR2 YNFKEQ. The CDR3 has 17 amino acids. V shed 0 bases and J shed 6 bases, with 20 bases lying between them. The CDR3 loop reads CASSQDPSGQLDHGYTF. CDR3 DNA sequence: TGTGCCAGCAGCCAAGATCCCTCGGGCCAGCTTGACCATGGCTACACCTTC.

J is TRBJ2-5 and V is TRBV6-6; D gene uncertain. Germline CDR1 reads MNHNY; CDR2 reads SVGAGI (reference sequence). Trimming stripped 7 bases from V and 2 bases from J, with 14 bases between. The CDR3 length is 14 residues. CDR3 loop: CASTPPDVQETQYF. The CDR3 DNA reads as TGTGCCAGCACGCCCCCCGACGTGCAAGAGACCCAGTACTTC.

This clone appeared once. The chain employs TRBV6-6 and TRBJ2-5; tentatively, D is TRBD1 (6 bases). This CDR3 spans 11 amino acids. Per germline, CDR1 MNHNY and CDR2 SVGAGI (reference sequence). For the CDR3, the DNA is TGTGGGAGTAGGGGGAGAGAGACCCAGTACTTC. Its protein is CGSRGRETQYF.

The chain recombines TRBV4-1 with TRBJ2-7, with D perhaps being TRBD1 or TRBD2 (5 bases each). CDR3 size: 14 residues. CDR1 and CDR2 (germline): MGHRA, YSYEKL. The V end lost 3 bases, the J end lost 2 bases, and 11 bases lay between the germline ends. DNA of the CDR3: TGCGCCAGCAGCCAGGGGGAGTGGACCTACGAGCAGTACTTC. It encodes CASSQGEWTYEQYF.

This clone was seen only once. The CDR3 DNA reads TGCGCCAGCAGCAAGCAGGGACACGTTAACACTGAAGCTTTCTTT. Protein: CASSKQGHVNTEAFF. The chain employs TRBV5-1 and TRBJ1-1; D possibly corresponds to TRBD1 (6 bases). Germline V CDR1 and CDR2: SGHRS, YFSETQ. The CDR3 totals 15 residues. V shed 4 bases and J shed 2 bases, with 15 bases lying between them.

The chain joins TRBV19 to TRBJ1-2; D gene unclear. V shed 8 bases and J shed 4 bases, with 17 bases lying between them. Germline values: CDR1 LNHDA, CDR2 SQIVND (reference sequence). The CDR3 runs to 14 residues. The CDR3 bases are TGTGCCAGTCAAGGACGGCCCCCGGTCTATGGCTACACCTTC. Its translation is CASQGRPPVYGYTF.

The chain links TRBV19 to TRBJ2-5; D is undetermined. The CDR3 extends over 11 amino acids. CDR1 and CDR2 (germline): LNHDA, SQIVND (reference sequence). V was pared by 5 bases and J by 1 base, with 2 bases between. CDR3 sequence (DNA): TGTGCCAGTAGTGCCCAAGAGACCCAGTACTTC. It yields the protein CASSAQETQYF.

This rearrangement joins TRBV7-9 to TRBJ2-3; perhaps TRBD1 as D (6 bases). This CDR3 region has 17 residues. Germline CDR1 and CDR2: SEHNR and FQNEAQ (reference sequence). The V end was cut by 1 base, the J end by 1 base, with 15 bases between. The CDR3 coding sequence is TGTGCCAGCAGCTTAGGACTCAGGGGAGCCCGCACAGATACGCAGTATTTT. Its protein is CASSLGLRGARTDTQYF.

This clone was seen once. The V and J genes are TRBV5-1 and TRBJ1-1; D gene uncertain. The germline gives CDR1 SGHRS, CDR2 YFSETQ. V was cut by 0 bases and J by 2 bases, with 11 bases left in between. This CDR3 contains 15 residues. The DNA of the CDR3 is TGCGCCAGCAGCTTGGGGGGAACGGCAAACACTGAAGCTTTCTTT. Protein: CASSLGGTANTEAFF.